In this sample, the clone carrying this T cell receptor beta chain turned up a few times. Authors' analysis steps: For nucleated cells, counts were estimated from reference gene primer amplification. TCRdb's table, derived via immunoSEQ multiplex PCR, lists solely in-frame clones and lacks some. V and J calls and clone size are copied from that table; D and trimming were computed from the DNA. The sample includes about 190,000 clones, around 85% of them seen just once. CDR3 length: 19 amino acids. Germline CDR1 reads MDHEN; CDR2 reads SYDVKM. V dropped 6 bases and J dropped 3; count of bases not matched to a gene: 22. The data stem from a study of blood T cell repertoires in COVID-19. Study-level background: COVID-19 samples from acute and convalescent phases originated in the United States, Italy and Spain.

The chain combines TRBV28 with TRBJ2-7; TRBD2 aligns across 8 bases. The sequenced material came from peripheral blood. This TCR derives from a man aged 25 to 45 with acute or convalescent COVID-19. Here the CDR3 DNA reads TGTGCCAGCAGGCCATCCGGGACTAGAGAGGGAGAAGGTCTCTACGAGCAGTACTTC. Residues: CASRPSGTREGEGLYEQYF.